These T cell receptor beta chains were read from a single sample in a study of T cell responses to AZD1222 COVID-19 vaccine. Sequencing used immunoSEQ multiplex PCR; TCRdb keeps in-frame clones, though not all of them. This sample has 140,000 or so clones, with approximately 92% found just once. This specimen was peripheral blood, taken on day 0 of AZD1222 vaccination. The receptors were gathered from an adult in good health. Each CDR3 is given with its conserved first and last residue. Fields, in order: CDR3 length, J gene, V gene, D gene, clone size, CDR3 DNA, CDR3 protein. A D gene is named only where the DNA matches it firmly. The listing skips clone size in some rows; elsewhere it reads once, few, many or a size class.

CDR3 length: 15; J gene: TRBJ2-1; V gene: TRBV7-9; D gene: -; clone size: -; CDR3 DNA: TGTGCCAGCAGCTTGGGGGGGCGGACCGACAATGAGCAGTTCTTC; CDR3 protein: CASSLGGRTDNEQFF
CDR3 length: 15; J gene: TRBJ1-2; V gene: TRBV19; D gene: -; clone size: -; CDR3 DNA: TGTGCCAGTAGTATCGACAAACACGGAAACTATGGCTACACCTTC; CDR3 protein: CASSIDKHGNYGYTF
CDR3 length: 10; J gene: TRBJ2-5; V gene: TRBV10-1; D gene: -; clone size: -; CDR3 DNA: TGCGCCAGCCAGGGAGAGACCCAGTACTTC; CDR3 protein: CASQGETQYF
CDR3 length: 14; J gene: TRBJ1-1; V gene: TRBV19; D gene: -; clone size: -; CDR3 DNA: TGTGCCAGTAGCCAACAGGGAAGTGGGACTGAAGCTTTCTTT; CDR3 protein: CASSQQGSGTEAFF
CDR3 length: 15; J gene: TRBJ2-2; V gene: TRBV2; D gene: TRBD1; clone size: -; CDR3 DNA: TGTGCCAGCAGGATGGACAGGGTCGGCACCGGGGAGCTGTTTTTT; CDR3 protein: CASRMDRVGTGELFF
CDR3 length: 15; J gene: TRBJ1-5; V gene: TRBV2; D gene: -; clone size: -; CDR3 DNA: TGTGCCAGCAGGGGGGACGGAGGAGGGAATCAGCCCCAGCATTTT; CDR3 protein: CASRGDGGGNQPQHF
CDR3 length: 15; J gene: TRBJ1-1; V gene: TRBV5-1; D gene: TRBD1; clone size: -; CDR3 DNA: TGCGCCAGCAGCTGGCAAGGACAGGGTACAGCTGAAGCTTTCTTT; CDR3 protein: CASSWQGQGTAEAFF
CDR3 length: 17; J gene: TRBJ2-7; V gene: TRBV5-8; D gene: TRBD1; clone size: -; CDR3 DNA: TGTGCCAGCAGCACAGGACAGGGCCTGGCACTAGCTGGCGAGCAGTACTTC; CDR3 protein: CASSTGQGLALAGEQYF
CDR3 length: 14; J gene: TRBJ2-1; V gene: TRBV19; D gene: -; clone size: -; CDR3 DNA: TGTGCCAGTAGCTGGGGGAGCTCCTACAATGAGCAGTTCTTC; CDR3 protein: CASSWGSSYNEQFF
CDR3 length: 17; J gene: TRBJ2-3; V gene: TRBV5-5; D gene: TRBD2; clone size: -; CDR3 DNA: TGTGCCAGCAGCTTGGCCGCGGGAGCCCAAGGGACAGATACGCAGTATTTT; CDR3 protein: CASSLAAGAQGTDTQYF
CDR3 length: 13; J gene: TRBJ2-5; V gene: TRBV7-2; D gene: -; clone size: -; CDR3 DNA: TGTGCCAGCAGACGGACGCCTCAAGAGACCCAGTACTTC; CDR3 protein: CASRRTPQETQYF
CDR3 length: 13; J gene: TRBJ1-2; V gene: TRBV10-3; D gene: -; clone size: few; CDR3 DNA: TGTGCCATCAGTGAGTCGGACAACTATGGCTACACCTTC; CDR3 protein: CAISESDNYGYTF
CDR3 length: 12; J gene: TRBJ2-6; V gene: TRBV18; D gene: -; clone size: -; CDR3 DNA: TGTGCCCAGCCCGGGGGGGCCAACGTCCTGACTTTC; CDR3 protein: CAQPGGANVLTF
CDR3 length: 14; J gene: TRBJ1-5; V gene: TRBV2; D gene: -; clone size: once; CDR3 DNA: TGTGCCAGCAGTGCTACATCTAGCAATCAGCCCCAGCATTTT; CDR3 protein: CASSATSSNQPQHF
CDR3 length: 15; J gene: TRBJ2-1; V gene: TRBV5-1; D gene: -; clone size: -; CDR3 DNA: TGCGCCAGCAGCGATGGTTGGACACCTTACAATGAGCAGTTCTTC; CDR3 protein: CASSDGWTPYNEQFF
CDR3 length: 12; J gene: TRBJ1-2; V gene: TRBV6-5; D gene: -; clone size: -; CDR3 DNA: TGTGCCAGCAGTTACGGCGCCAGTCTAATCACCTTC; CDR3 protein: CASSYGASLITF
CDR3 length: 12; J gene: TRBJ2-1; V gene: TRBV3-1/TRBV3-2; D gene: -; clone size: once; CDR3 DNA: TGTGCCAGCAGCCAAGGAGGGCCTGAGCAGTTCTTC; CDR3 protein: CASSQGGPEQFF
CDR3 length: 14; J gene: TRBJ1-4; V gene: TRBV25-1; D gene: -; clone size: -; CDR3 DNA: TGTGCCAGCAGCCCCCAGGGTGCTAATGAAAAACTGTTTTTT; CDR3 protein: CASSPQGANEKLFF
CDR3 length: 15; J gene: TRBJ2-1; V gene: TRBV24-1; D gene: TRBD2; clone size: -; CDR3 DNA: TGTGCCACCGTTCCCGGGACTAGTAGCCCCAATGAGCAGTTCTTC; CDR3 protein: CATVPGTSSPNEQFF
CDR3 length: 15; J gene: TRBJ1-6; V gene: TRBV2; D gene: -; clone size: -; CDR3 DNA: TGTGCCAGCAGTGAAGAGGGCCAAAAGGGTTCACCCCTCCACTTT; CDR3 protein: CASSEEGQKGSPLHF
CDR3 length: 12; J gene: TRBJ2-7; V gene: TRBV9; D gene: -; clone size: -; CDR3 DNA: TGTGCCAGCAGCCCCCCTTCCTACGAGCAGTACTTC; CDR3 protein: CASSPPSYEQYF
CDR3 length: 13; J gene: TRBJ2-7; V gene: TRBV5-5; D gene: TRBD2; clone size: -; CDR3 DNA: TGTGCCAGCGGACTAGCGGGGGCCTACGAGCAGTACTTC; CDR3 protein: CASGLAGAYEQYF
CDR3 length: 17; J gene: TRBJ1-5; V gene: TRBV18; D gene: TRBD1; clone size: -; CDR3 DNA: TGTGCCAGCTCACCATCGACAGGGCGGTTAGGTATACAGCCCCAGCATTTT; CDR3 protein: CASSPSTGRLGIQPQHF
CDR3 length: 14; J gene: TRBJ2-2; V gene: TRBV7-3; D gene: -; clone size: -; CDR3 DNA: TGTGCCAGCAGCCTCACTCGGGAGACCGGGGAGCTGTTTTTT; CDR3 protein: CASSLTRETGELFF
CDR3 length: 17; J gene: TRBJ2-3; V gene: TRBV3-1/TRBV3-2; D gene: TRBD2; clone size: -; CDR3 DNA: TGTGCCAGCAGCCAAGTGGGGGGTAGCGGGAGGACAGATACGCAGTATTTT; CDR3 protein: CASSQVGGSGRTDTQYF
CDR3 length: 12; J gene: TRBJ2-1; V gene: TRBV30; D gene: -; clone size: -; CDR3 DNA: TGTGCCTGGAGTGTAGACCGACTGCAGCAGTTCTTC; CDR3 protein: CAWSVDRLQQFF
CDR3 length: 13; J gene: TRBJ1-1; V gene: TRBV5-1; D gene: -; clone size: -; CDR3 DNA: TGCGCCAGCAGCGTGACAGAGGGCACTGAAGCTTTCTTT; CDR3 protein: CASSVTEGTEAFF
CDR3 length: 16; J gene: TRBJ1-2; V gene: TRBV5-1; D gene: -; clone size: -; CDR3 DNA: TGCGCCAGCAGCTTGGACGAATCGGGGCTTAACTATGGCTACACCTTC; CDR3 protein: CASSLDESGLNYGYTF
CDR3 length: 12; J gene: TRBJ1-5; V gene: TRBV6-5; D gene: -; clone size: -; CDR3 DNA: TGTGCCAGCAGGATGGGTAATCAGCCCCAGCATTTT; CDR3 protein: CASRMGNQPQHF
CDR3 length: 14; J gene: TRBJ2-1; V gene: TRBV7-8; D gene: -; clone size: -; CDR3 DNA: TGTGCCAGCAGCCCCCGGGCCGTGAACAATGAGCAGTTCTTC; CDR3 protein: CASSPRAVNNEQFF
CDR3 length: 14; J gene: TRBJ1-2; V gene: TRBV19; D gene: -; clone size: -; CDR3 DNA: TGTGCCAGTAGTACGGCGCGGACCCTCTATGGCTACACCTTC; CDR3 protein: CASSTARTLYGYTF
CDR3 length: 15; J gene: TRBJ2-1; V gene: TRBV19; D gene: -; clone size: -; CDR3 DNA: TGTGCCAGTGCCGCCTTGGCCTCAACGGACAATGAGCAGTTCTTC; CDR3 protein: CASAALASTDNEQFF
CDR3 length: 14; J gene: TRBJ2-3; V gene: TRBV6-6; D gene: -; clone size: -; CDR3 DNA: TGTGCCAGCAGTTCGGGAGTCGGCACAGATACGCAGTATTTT; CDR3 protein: CASSSGVGTDTQYF
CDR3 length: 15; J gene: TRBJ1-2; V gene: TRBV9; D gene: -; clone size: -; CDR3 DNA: TGTGCCAGCAGCGTAGGTTCAGCACAGATTTATGGCTACACCTTC; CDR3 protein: CASSVGSAQIYGYTF
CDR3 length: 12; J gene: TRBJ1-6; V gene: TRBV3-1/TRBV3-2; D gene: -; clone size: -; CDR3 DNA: TGTGCCAGCAGCCAAGTAAATTCACCCCTCCACTTT; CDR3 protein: CASSQVNSPLHF
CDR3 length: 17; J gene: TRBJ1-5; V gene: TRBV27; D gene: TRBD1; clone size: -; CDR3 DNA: TGTGCCAGCAGTCCGACGGGGGGGACAGTACCCCATCAGCCCCAGCATTTT; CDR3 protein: CASSPTGGTVPHQPQHF
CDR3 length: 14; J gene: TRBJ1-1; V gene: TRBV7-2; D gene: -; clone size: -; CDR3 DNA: TGTGCCAGCAGCTTAAAGGCAGCGGGGACTGAAGCTTTCTTT; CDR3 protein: CASSLKAAGTEAFF
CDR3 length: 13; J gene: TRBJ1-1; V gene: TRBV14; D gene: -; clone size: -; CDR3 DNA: TGTGCCAGCAGCCAAGATATGAACACTGAAGCTTTCTTT; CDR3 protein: CASSQDMNTEAFF
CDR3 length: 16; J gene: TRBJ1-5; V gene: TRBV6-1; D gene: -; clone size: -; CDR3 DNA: TGTGCCAGCAGTGAACTTCCCGCAGGCCTCAATCAGCCCCAGCATTTT; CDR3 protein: CASSELPAGLNQPQHF
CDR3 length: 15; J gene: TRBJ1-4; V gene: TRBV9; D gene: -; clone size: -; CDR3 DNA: TGTGCCAGCAGCGTAGAGGGTCTGTTTAATGAAAAACTGTTTTTT; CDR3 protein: CASSVEGLFNEKLFF
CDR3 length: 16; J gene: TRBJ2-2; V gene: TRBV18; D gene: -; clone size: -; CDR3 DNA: TGTGCCAGCTCACCTTGGCCAGGGGCAAACACCGGGGAGCTGTTTTTT; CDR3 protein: CASSPWPGANTGELFF
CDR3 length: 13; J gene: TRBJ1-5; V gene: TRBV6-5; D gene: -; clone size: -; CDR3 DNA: TGTGCCAGCAGTTACATTAGGGGTCAGCCCCAGCATTTT; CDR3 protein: CASSYIRGQPQHF
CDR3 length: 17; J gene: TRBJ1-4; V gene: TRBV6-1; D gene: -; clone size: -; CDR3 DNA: TGTGCCAGCAGTGACAAGATCAACTCGTTCACTAATGAAAAACTGTTTTTT; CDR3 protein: CASSDKINSFTNEKLFF
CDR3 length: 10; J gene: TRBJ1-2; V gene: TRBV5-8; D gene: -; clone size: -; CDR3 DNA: TGTGCCAGCAGCTTGAGCGGCTACACCTTC; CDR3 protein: CASSLSGYTF
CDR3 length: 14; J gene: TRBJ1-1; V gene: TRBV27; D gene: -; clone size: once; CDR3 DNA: TGTGCCAGCAGTCCCCCCGGTGGTTCGACTGAAGCTTTCTTT; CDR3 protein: CASSPPGGSTEAFF
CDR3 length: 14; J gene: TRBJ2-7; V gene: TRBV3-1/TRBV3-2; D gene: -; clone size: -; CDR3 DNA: TGTGCCACACGTTCGGGCGGAGGGGGTTACGAGCAGTACTTC; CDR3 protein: CATRSGGGGYEQYF
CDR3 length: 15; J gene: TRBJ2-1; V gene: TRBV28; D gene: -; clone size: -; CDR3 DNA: TGTGCCAGCAGATCGAGGGTAAGCTCCTACAATGAGCAGTTCTTC; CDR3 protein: CASRSRVSSYNEQFF
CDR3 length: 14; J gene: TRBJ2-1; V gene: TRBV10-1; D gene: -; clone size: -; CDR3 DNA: TGCGCCAGCGGGAATAGCGGTTATCTCAATGAGCAGTTCTTC; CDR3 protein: CASGNSGYLNEQFF
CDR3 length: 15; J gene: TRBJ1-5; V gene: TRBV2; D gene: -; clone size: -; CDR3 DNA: TGTGCCAGCAGTGAGCTGACATTGGACAATCAGCCCCAGCATTTT; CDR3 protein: CASSELTLDNQPQHF
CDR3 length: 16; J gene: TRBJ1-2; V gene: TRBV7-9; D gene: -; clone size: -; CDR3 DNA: TGTGCCAGCAGCCCTAATGCGGGGGGTAGAGGAGATGGCTACACCTTC; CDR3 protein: CASSPNAGGRGDGYTF
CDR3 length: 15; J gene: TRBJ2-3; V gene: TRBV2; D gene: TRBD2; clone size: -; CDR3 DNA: TGTGCCAGCTCCAAACTAGCGGGGGTCGCAGATACGCAGTATTTT; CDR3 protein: CASSKLAGVADTQYF
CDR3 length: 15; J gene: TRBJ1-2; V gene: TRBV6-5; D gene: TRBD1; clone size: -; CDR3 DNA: TGTGCCAGCGGAAAACCCCGGGACAGGCATTATGGCTACACCTTC; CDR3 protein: CASGKPRDRHYGYTF
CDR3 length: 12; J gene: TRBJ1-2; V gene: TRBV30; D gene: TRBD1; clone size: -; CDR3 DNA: TGTGCCTGGGGGACAGGCAACTATGGCTACACCTTC; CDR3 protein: CAWGTGNYGYTF
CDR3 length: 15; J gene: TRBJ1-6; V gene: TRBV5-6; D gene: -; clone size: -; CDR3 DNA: TGTGCCAGCAATCGGTTCGGGCAGGGAGATTCACCCCTCCACTTT; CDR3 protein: CASNRFGQGDSPLHF